This TCR beta chain was documented in a study of control samples from healthy donors and cancer patients (dated by TCRdb to 2018 to 2021). The junction shows trimming of 1 base on V and 2 bases on J, and the gene matches do not reach 8 bases of it. The germline V gene (reference sequence) supplies CDR1 LGHDT and CDR2 YNNKEL. The CDR3 holds 17 amino acids from the cysteine to the phenylalanine. Only CDR3 DNA is held: 51 bases, read in frame from base 1. A remark on this clone: It has no known antigen specificity. No quality values exist for individual bases; no much larger clone is one base distant.

The library was made by the immunoSEQ multiplex PCR assay. Entries here come from immuneACCESS through TCRdb and include only in-frame sequences with V and J called. Some clones fail to appear in such tables; in the studies checked, an unresolved V gene covers under half of the shortfall, and the cause of the remainder is unknown. The sample includes about 120,000 clones, with roughly 92% observed a single time. Around 7.6% of the sample lies in the top ten. Material: blood. The TCR originated in a woman younger than 35 in good health. The receptor chain draws on TRBV3-1 (or the pseudogene TRBV3-2) and TRBJ2-3, with 8 bases in between that match TRBD2. For the CDR3, the sequence is CASSQVGGGGPTDTQYF. The nucleotides are TGTGCCAGCAGCCAAGTCGGCGGCGGGGGGCCCACAGATACGCAGTATTTT.